Sequencing of this T cell receptor (beta chain) was carried out in a study of PD-1 blockade in mismatch repair-deficient tumors (dated by TCRdb to the late 2010s). In terms of the full investigation: The trial enrolled about 90 consecutive patients with 12 mismatch repair-deficient cancer types between 2013 and late 2016, all previously treated and progressing. Tumor-associated T cell clones in the peripheral blood of patients responding to PD-1 blockade were tracked using deep sequencing of TCR CDR3 regions. Results the study describes overall, beyond this receptor: Clones residing in the tumor, which were often undetectable in blood before treatment, expanded quickly after pembrolizumab and then contracted, generally before radiologic responses.

CDR1 SGHDT and CDR2 YYEEEE are derived from the germline V gene. The V end gives up 0 bases and the J end 6 bases, leaving 10 bases in the junction not matched to a gene. Its CDR3 holds 16 amino acids, cysteine through phenylalanine. Only CDR3 DNA is held: 48 bases, read in frame from base 1. Notes on this clone: Its antigen is still unknown. Within one base of it there is no much larger clone, and no base qualities were kept.

Mismatch repair deficiency in every enrolled patient was established by polymerase chain reaction or immunohistochemistry. A few patients who responded to pembrolizumab therapy underwent TCR sequencing. Pembrolizumab PD-1 blockade was prospectively tested in advanced mismatch repair-deficient cancers, regardless of tissue of origin, in the phase II trial. Peripheral blood T cell samples were collected serially, before PD-1 blockade began and at several time points afterward. The timing of each blood sample was reported as weeks after the first dose of pembrolizumab. The method behind the library was the immunoSEQ multiplex PCR assay. TCRdb's version of the immuneACCESS table is confined to in-frame rearrangements and falls short of the full clone set. An unresolved V gene accounts for under half of the shortfall where checked; the remainder is of unknown origin. The sample table contains 76,000 or so clones; only one count was recorded for approximately 80% of them. The ten largest clones add up to over 4.5% of the sample.

The material was peripheral blood, obtained 44 weeks after starting pembrolizumab. This TCR was recovered from an adult with mismatch repair-deficient cancer. The sequence joins TRBV5-6 to TRBJ1-2, with 8 bases aligning to TRBD1. The nucleotide sequence reads as follows: TGTGCCAGCAGCTTGGCCAATGGACAGGGTGGTGATGGCTACACCTTC. Its protein is CASSLANGQGGDGYTF.